This T cell receptor beta chain was documented in a study of blood T cell repertoires in COVID-19. Study overall: Samples came from the United States, Italy and Spain, spanning acute and convalescent COVID-19. Sources were T cells, B-cell-depleted T cells, or PBMCs; the material itself was cDNA or gDNA.

Methods used by the authors: Reference gene primers were amplified, and this amplification served to estimate nucleated cell counts. Assay used: immunoSEQ multiplex PCR; TCRdb lists only in-frame clones, some missing. V and J calls and clone size are given by that table; D and trimming were obtained from the DNA. The table includes 210,000 or so clones, roughly nine tenths detected once. The CDR3 runs to 14 residues. V trimming: 6 bases; J trimming: 10 bases; junction bases outside the gene matches: 13. The germline gives CDR1 MNHEY, CDR2 SMNVEV (reference sequence). The receptor was isolated from a woman between 50 and 59 years old with acute or convalescent COVID-19. The chain employs TRBV27 and TRBJ2-7; 9 nucleotides line up with TRBD1. Sample: peripheral blood. CDR3 residues: CASSSSGQGSLQYF. CDR3 in DNA: TGTGCCAGCAGCTCCTCGGGACAGGGATCCCTCCAGTACTTC.